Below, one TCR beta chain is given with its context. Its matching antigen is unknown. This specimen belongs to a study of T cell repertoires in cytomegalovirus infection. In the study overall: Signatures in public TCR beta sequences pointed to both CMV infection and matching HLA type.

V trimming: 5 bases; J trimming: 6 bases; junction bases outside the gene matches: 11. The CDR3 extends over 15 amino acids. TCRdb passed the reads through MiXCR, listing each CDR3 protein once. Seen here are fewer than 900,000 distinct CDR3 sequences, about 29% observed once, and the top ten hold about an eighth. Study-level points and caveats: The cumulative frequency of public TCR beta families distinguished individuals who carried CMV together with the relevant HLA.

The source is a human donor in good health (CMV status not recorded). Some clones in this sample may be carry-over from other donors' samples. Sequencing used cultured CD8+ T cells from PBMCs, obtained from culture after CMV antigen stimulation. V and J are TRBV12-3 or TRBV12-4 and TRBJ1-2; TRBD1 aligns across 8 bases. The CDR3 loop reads CASSPVKTGENGYTF. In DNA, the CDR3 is TGTGCCAGCAGTCCTGTCAAGACAGGGGAAAATGGCTACACCTTC.